This entry lists 21 T cell receptor beta chains sequenced from one sample in a study of control samples from healthy donors and cancer patients. The data were produced by immunoSEQ multiplex PCR, yet TCRdb's version contains in-frame clones alone and is incomplete. The sample consists of roughly 130,000 clones, approximately 91% of them appearing once. What was sequenced was blood. These receptors all stem from a man in his forties or fifties in good health.

J is TRBJ2-7 and V is TRBV19, with 10 positions matching TRBD1. CDR1 LNHDA and CDR2 SQIVND come from the germline V gene (reference sequence). The V and J ends lost 4 bases and 1 base, in that order; junction bases with no gene match: 4. This CDR3 has 15 amino acids. Here the CDR3 DNA reads TGTGCCAGTAGTACTGGGACAGGGGTTTCCTACGAGCAGTACTTC. Amino acids: CASSTGTGVSYEQYF.

This chain uses TRBV5-6 with TRBJ2-3; D unresolved. Looked up from germline, CDR1 is SGHDT and CDR2 is YYEEEE. V was shortened by 0 bases and J by 8 bases, with 19 bases between the two germline ends. The CDR3 consists of 16 residues. CDR3 residues: CASSLGSVDFRGTQYF. In DNA form, the CDR3 reads TGTGCCAGCAGCTTGGGCAGTGTCGATTTCCGTGGTACGCAGTATTTT.

The rearrangement uses TRBV11-1 and TRBJ2-5; 7 positions match TRBD2. Germline V CDR1 and CDR2: SGHAT, FQDESV (reference sequence). CDR3 length equals 15 residues. V was clipped by 5 bases and J by 5 bases; unmatched bases: 11. The CDR3 DNA reads as TGTGCCAGCAGCCAAGGGAGCGGGGCCCGCGAGACCCAGTACTTC. It is translated as CASSQGSGARETQYF.

The chain is built from TRBV27 and TRBJ1-4; TRBD1 is a possible D gene (5 bases). Germline V gene sequence: CDR1 MNHEY, CDR2 SMNVEV (reference sequence). The V and J ends lost 5 bases and 0 bases respectively, with 13 bases between them. CDR3 length: 16 amino acids. Here the CDR3 reads CASSQGPVATNEKLFF. The CDR3 bases are TGTGCCAGCAGTCAGGGTCCCGTTGCAACTAATGAAAAACTGTTTTTT. Combining the CDR3 with reference TRBV27 and TRBJ1-4 gives the whole variable domain EAQVTQNPRYLITVTGKKLTVTCSQNMNHEYMSWYRQDPGLGLRQIYYSMNVEVTDKGDVPEGYKVSRKEKRNFPLILESPSPNQTSLYFCASSQGPVATNEKLFFGSGTQLSVL.

V and J are TRBV6-5 and TRBJ2-1; 9 nucleotides agree with TRBD2. The CDR3 has 14 amino acids. Germline V gene sequence: CDR1 MNHEY, CDR2 SVGAGI. Losses at the gene ends were 6 bases for V and 7 bases for J; bases not matched to a gene: 7. The CDR3 here is CASRQGLANNEQFF. DNA of the CDR3: TGTGCCAGCAGACAGGGACTAGCTAATAATGAGCAGTTCTTC.

The gene calls are TRBV27 and TRBJ2-7; TRBD1 matches at 7 bases. In germline, CDR1 is MNHEY, CDR2 SMNVEV (reference sequence). CDR3 size: 14 residues. V shed 2 bases and J 5 bases; nucleotides not matched to a gene: 6. The CDR3 DNA follows: TGTGCCAGCAGTTTAGGCAGGGGGTGGAACGAGCAGTACTTC. Residues: CASSLGRGWNEQYF.

The rearrangement links TRBV11-2 to TRBJ2-1; no definite D call. Trimming removed 3 bases at V and 8 bases at J, with 8 bases between. Germline lookup yields CDR1 SGHAT and CDR2 FQNNGV. This CDR3 is built from 12 residues. CDR3 amino acids: CASSFGRDEQFF. CDR3 DNA sequence: TGTGCCAGCAGCTTCGGTAGAGATGAGCAGTTCTTC.

This rearrangement joins TRBV5-1 to TRBJ2-1; the D call may be TRBD1 or TRBD2 (6 bases each). Trimming left V 4 bases short and J 4 bases short, with 18 bases between. The CDR3 runs to 16 residues. The V gene's germline CDR1 is SGHRS and CDR2 YFSETQ. CDR3 bases: TGCGCCAGCAGCGTTGGGGGGCGGGGCGGTTACAATGAGCAGTTCTTC. This translates into CASSVGGRGGYNEQFF.

The table lists this clone with a count of one. The rearrangement links TRBV4-1 to TRBJ2-2, with a tentative D call TRBD1 (5 bases). This CDR3 region has 14 residues. Germline CDR1 is MGHRA and CDR2 is YSYEKL. Deletions cut 1 base from V and 5 bases from J, with 8 bases between. The DNA for the CDR3 is TGCGCCAGCAGCCAAGGACAGATAACCGGGGAGCTGTTTTTT. Amino acid sequence: CASSQGQITGELFF.

This clone has only a few counts. CDR3 DNA sequence: TGTGCCAGCAGTGTAGCGGGGGGGCAAGATACGCAGTATTTT. This sequence encodes CASSVAGGQDTQYF. This chain uses TRBV6-4 with TRBJ2-3; 11 positions match TRBD2. The germline gives CDR1 MRHNA, CDR2 SNTAGT. This CDR3 spans 14 amino acids. Trimming took 4 bases from V and 5 from J; bases not matched to a gene: 2.

The V gene is TRBV19, the J gene TRBJ1-1, with TRBD1 as a possible D gene (5 bases). The CDR3 runs to 16 residues. Trimming cost V 7 bases and J 1 base, with 19 bases left between them. Germline CDR1 reads LNHDA; CDR2 reads SQIVND (reference sequence). CDR3 nucleotides: TGTGCCAGTAATCGTGGGGGTTTAACCCAGAACACTGAAGCTTTCTTT. Protein: CASNRGGLTQNTEAFF.

The rearrangement links TRBV10-2 to TRBJ2-1, with 7 bases that match TRBD2. CDR1 and CDR2 from the germline V gene are WSHSY and SAAADI. V dropped 7 bases and J dropped 2; count of bases not matched to a gene: 11. The CDR3 runs 16 residues. The CDR3 sequence is CASMREGFPPYNEQFF. CDR3 bases: TGCGCCAGCATGAGGGAGGGCTTCCCGCCCTACAATGAGCAGTTCTTC.

V is TRBV5-1 and J is TRBJ2-6, with unresolved D. The V gene lost 5 bases and the J gene lost 1 base, with 10 bases spanning the gap. The germline V gene encodes CDR1 SGHRS and CDR2 YFSETQ. The CDR3 runs 15 residues. CDR3 amino acids: CASRIGDSGANVLTF. The CDR3 bases are TGCGCCAGCAGAATAGGCGATTCTGGGGCCAACGTCCTGACTTTC.

CDR3 residues: CSATPTGGPAGANVLTF. CDR3 nucleotide sequence: TGCAGCGCAACACCGACAGGGGGCCCAGCTGGGGCCAACGTCCTGACTTTC. The chain couples TRBV29-1 to TRBJ2-6, with 10 bases fitting TRBD1. V was pared by 7 bases and J by 2 bases, with 11 bases of the junction left unmatched. This CDR3 region has 17 residues. Germline lookup yields CDR1 SQVTM and CDR2 ANQGSEA. The full variable domain, completed using reference TRBV29-1 and TRBJ2-6, is SAVISQKPSRDICQRGTSLTIQCQVDSQVTMMFWYRQQPGQSLTLIATANQGSEATYESGFVIDKFPISRPNLTFSTLTVSNMSPEDSSIYLCSATPTGGPAGANVLTFGAGSRLTVL.

This clone has only a few counts. The chain links TRBV11-2 to TRBJ2-5, with D possibly matching TRBD2 (6 bases). Germline-derived CDR1 and CDR2 are SGHAT and FQNNGV. The germline V and J ends were trimmed by 7 bases and 7 bases, with 19 bases remaining between them. The length of the CDR3 is 14 residues. CDR3 sequence reads: CASNLHWGDATQYF. For the CDR3, the DNA is TGTGCCAGCAATTTGCATTGGGGGGATGCGACCCAGTACTTC.

The genes are TRBV11-3 and TRBJ2-5; D possibly corresponds to TRBD1 (5 bases). This CDR3 comprises 14 residues. Germline values: CDR1 SGHNT, CDR2 YENEEA. Trimming pared 3 bases from V and 7 bases from J, leaving 15 bases between. The CDR3 sequence: CASSFNRQGRTQYF. Written as DNA, the CDR3 is TGTGCCAGCAGCTTTAATCGGCAGGGTCGGACCCAGTACTTC.

V is TRBV7-8 and J is TRBJ2-7, with 15 nucleotides matching TRBD2. CDR1 SGHVS and CDR2 FQNEAQ come from the germline V gene. Trimming cost V 1 base and J 7 bases; bases outside gene matches: 17. The CDR3 contains 20 residues. The chain's CDR3 is CASSLGPLFWTSGGAGEQYF. The CDR3 region has the DNA TGTGCCAGCAGCTTAGGCCCCCTGTTTTGGACTAGCGGGGGGGCCGGGGAGCAGTACTTC.

V is TRBV2 and J is TRBJ2-1; D possibly corresponds to TRBD1 (5 bases). Germline lookup yields CDR1 SNHLY and CDR2 FYNNEI. Trimming left V 8 bases short and J 7 bases short, with 15 bases between. The CDR3 covers 13 residues. The CDR3: CASHYTDRNEQFF. As DNA, the CDR3 is TGTGCCAGCCATTACACAGACAGAAATGAGCAGTTCTTC.

The chain carries TRBV10-3 and TRBJ1-6; no definite D call. Germline CDR1 ENHRY, CDR2 SYGVKD. The CDR3 is 13 residues long. V was pared by 3 bases and J by 13 bases, with 13 bases between. Here the CDR3 reads CAISDRETDPLHF. CDR3 DNA sequence: TGTGCCATCAGTGATAGGGAAACGGATCCCCTCCACTTT.

CDR3 region: CASSVGLYWENNEQFF. CDR3 sequence (DNA): TGTGCCAGCAGCGTAGGGCTGTATTGGGAGAACAATGAGCAGTTCTTC. V usage is TRBV9 and J usage is TRBJ2-1, with a weak D call TRBD2 (5 bases). CDR1 SGDLS and CDR2 YYNGEE come from the germline V gene. The CDR3 totals 16 residues. V lost 0 bases and J 5 bases, leaving 15 bases between the germline ends.

This clone occurred a few times. The chain joins TRBV4-2 to TRBJ2-3, with D possibly being TRBD2 (5 bases). V was cut by 4 bases and J by 2 bases, with 10 bases left in between. The germline gives CDR1 LGHNA, CDR2 YNFKEQ. The CDR3 sequence is 14 residues long. Here the CDR3 reads CASSRPEVTDTQYF. Written as DNA, the CDR3 is TGTGCCAGCAGCCGGCCGGAGGTCACAGATACGCAGTATTTT.